This is a list of T cell receptor beta chains from one sample in a study of beta chain features in type 1 diabetes. The data were produced by immunoSEQ multiplex PCR, yet TCRdb's version contains in-frame clones alone and is incomplete. The table lists hundreds of thousands of clones, around 15% of them singletons. The sample taken for sequencing was naive CD4+ T cells from blood. Every receptor here comes from a man between 18 and 35 years old with type 1 diabetes. Both conserved end residues are part of each CDR3. The order of the fields is D gene, J gene, clone size, V gene, CDR3 DNA, CDR3 protein. D genes are given only for firm matches. The listing skips clone size in some rows; elsewhere it reads once, few, many or a size class.

TRBD1	TRBJ1-5	NA	TRBV5-1	TGCGCCAGCAGCTTGGGACAGGGAGGTGCGGATCAGCCCCAGCATTTT	CASSLGQGGADQPQHF
NA	TRBJ1-1	few	TRBV27	TGTGCCAGCACTCTTAGGTCAGGGTGGGGCACTGAAGCTTTCTTT	CASTLRSGWGTEAFF
TRBD1	TRBJ2-4	NA	TRBV28	TGTGCCACCGGGACAGGGTTTGGGTTAGGAGCCAAAAACATTCAGTACTTC	CATGTGFGLGAKNIQYF
TRBD2	TRBJ2-1	NA	TRBV7-9	TGTGCCAGCAGCCCTAGCGGGGGACCATACAATGAGCAGTTCTTC	CASSPSGGPYNEQFF
NA	TRBJ2-3	NA	TRBV19	TGTGCCAGTAGTCCCTTTGAGCAGGGTGGAGCGGATACGCAGTATTTT	CASSPFEQGGADTQYF
NA	TRBJ2-4	NA	TRBV7-9	TGTGCCAGCAGCTTAGCGCACGGATCCGTAGCCAAAAACATTCAGTACTTC	CASSLAHGSVAKNIQYF
NA	TRBJ2-7	few	TRBV7-9	TGTGCCAGCAGCTTAAATGGGGCTACCTACGAGCAGTACTTC	CASSLNGATYEQYF
NA	TRBJ2-1	NA	TRBV5-1	TGCGCCAGCAGCCCCGGGGCAGCCCCCTACAATGAGCAGTTCTTC	CASSPGAAPYNEQFF
TRBD1	TRBJ2-3	NA	TRBV30	TGTGCCTGGCAGGGGGCGGGAGATACGCAGTATTTT	CAWQGAGDTQYF
NA	TRBJ2-1	few	TRBV9	TGTGCCAGCAACTCACAGGGCACCTACAATGAGCAGTTCTTC	CASNSQGTYNEQFF
NA	TRBJ1-4	NA	TRBV29-1	TGCAGCGTTGCTCAGACCTGGGAACTGTTTTTT	CSVAQTWELFF
NA	TRBJ2-7	NA	TRBV18	TGTGCCAGCTCACCACAGGAAACCTACGAGCAGTACTTC	CASSPQETYEQYF
TRBD1	TRBJ1-1	NA	TRBV27	TGTGCCAGCAGTTCCCCTACTAGGACAGGACGTTCTGAAGCTTTCTTT	CASSSPTRTGRSEAFF
TRBD2	TRBJ2-1	few	TRBV6-5	TGTGCCAGCAGTTACCGTAGCGGGGGAATTTCCAATGAGCAGTTCTTC	CASSYRSGGISNEQFF
NA	TRBJ2-6	NA	TRBV9	TGTGCCAGCAGCGTAGGGTCGATCTCTGGGGCCAACGTCCTGACTTTC	CASSVGSISGANVLTF
NA	TRBJ1-4	NA	TRBV15	TGTGCCACCAGCAGAGATTTATTGAAAAACGAGGGGAGGTATCTGTTTTTT	CATSRDLLKNEGRYLFF
NA	TRBJ2-4	few	TRBV5-6	TGTGCCAGCAGCTTGTACGGCGGACAAAACATTCAGTACTTC	CASSLYGGQNIQYF
TRBD1	TRBJ2-3	few	TRBV5-4	TGTGCCAGCAGCGTACCCCGACAGGGAATAACAGATACGCAGTATTTT	CASSVPRQGITDTQYF
NA	TRBJ2-2	few	TRBV18	TGTGCCAGCTCTAAGAACACCGGGGAGCTGTTTTTT	CASSKNTGELFF
TRBD1	TRBJ2-1	NA	TRBV5-1	TGCGCCAGCAGCATCGGACAGGGGAGGGATGAGCAGTTCTTC	CASSIGQGRDEQFF
NA	TRBJ1-2	few	TRBV30	TGTGCCTGGAGTGTAGGGCTTGGTGGCTACACCTTC	CAWSVGLGGYTF
TRBD1	TRBJ2-5	NA	TRBV6-1	TGTGCCAGCAGTGACGAGGGGGCGAATTGGGAGACCCAGTACTTC	CASSDEGANWETQYF
NA	TRBJ2-1	NA	TRBV11-2	TGTGCCAGCAGCTTAGGACAGCAGCAGTTCTTC	CASSLGQQQFF
NA	TRBJ2-5	NA	TRBV4-2	TGTGCCAGCAGCCAAGTAGGAGGCCCGGGGCAGGAGACCCAGTACTTC	CASSQVGGPGQETQYF
TRBD2	TRBJ2-3	few	TRBV18	TGTGCCAGCTCACCGCCGGGAGGAGTTGAAGATACGCAGTATTTT	CASSPPGGVEDTQYF
TRBD1	TRBJ1-2	few	TRBV9	TGTGCCAGCAGCGTCCGGGACAGGGAACTTTTCTTC	CASSVRDRELFF
NA	TRBJ1-1	few	TRBV7-2	TGTGCCAGCAGCTTAGAACGCGTCGCTGAAGCTTTCTTT	CASSLERVAEAFF
TRBD2	TRBJ2-5	NA	TRBV4-1	TGCGCCAGCAGGAGGCAGCGGGGGTTTCAAGAGACCCAGTACTTC	CASRRQRGFQETQYF
NA	TRBJ2-5	NA	TRBV9	TGTGCCAGCAGCGTAGGTGACAGACAGACCCAGTACTTC	CASSVGDRQTQYF